What follows describes a single TCR beta chain. What it recognizes is unknown. These data belong to a study of radiotherapy plus CTLA-4 blockade in lung cancer. Study information: For 18% of patients, objective responses occurred, and about 33% had disease control.

Using immunoSEQ multiplex PCR, the repertoire was profiled, and TCRdb retains in-frame clones only, with some absent. Of tens of thousands of clones listed, roughly 80% are singletons. Participants had chemo-refractory metastatic non-small-cell lung cancer and were treated with focal radiation plus ipilimumab CTLA-4 blockade. Study results and limitations: Clones of tumor-derived TCRs expanded in blood after radiotherapy plus ipilimumab. Response, reportedly, was best predicted by interferon-beta along with early blood T cell clone dynamics.

Source: peripheral blood, taken from a patient treated with radiotherapy plus ipilimumab. The TCR originated in a human donor with non-small cell lung cancer who had stable disease on radiotherapy plus ipilimumab.

The CDR3 DNA sequence: TGTGCCAGCAGCTTGGCTAGCGGAGCGAACACCGGGGAGCTGTTTTTT. It is translated as CASSLASGANTGELFF. The V gene is TRBV5-4, the J gene TRBJ2-2; 7 bases fit TRBD2. V lost 0 bases, J lost 0 bases, and 2 bases stayed unmatched. Per the germline V gene, CDR1 is SGHNT and CDR2 is YYREEE (reference sequence). The CDR3 spans 16 residues.